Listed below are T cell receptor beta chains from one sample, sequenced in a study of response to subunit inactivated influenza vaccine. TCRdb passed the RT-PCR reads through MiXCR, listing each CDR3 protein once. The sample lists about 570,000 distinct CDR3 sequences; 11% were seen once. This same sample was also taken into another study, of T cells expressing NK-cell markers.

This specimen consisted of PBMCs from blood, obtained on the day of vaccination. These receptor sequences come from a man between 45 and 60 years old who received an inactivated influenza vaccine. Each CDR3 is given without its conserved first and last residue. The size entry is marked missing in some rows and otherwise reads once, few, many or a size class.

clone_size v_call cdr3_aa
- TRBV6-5 ASSYSRQGAGTDTQY
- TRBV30 AWSAGQGEYEQY
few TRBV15 ATSRVAGTPGVAF
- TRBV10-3 AISEWREPAKNIQY
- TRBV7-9 ASSETSGGYDTQY
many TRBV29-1 SVPGQSSYEQY
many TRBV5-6 ASSVAENIQY
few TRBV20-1 SASGGGAYNEQF
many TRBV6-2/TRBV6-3 ASSYSTFERGHNYGYT
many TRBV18 ASSPPGQGSYEQY
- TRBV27 ASSLTSGSGTYEQY
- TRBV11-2 ASSRALGLAGVRETQY
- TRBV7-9 ASSLALTGSSYNEQF
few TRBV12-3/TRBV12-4 ASSAGTGGYEKLF
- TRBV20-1 SARDLTGEKGTEAF
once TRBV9 ASSVDRSVGYNEQF
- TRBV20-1 SAISVTSSYNEQF
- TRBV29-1 SAVGGLAGLVQETQY
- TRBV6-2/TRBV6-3 ASSRLRTGKGETQY
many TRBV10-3 AIRPYREANNEQF
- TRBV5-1 ASSLVWGQETQY
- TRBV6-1 ASREKDRVRYEQY
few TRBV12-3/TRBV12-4 AILGGVGELF
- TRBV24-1 ATSDAGRNPSPF
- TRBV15 ATSRPGQTYEQY
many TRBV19 ASSIGASAGELF
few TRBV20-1 SASQIGGTDTQY
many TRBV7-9 ASSLAVRVYNEQF
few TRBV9 ASSVASTKETQY
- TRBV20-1 SARVQGAGNSPLH